This TCR beta chain was identified during a study of T cell responses to AZD1222 COVID-19 vaccine. Findings of the study overall: The sample set comprised mostly white British donors with more females, and clonal diversity was possibly underestimated. Only a handful of people who got AZD1222 tested seropositive at baseline. An increase in Spike-specific TCR breadth and depth was observed after two AZD1222 doses. Nearly half of spike-specific TCRs reportedly target unmutated variant regions.

Germline values: CDR1 SGHTA, CDR2 FQGNSA. Trimming stripped 0 bases from V and 10 bases from J, with 13 bases between. The CDR3 loop spans 14 amino acids. Assay: immunoSEQ multiplex PCR; the TCRdb copy retains only in-frame clones and omits some. There are 100,000 or so clones in the sample; more than 75% occur only once, and 4.5% to 6% lies in the top ten. Comment on this clone: Its antigen is unidentified.

The specimen comprised peripheral blood, sampled on day 0 of AZD1222 vaccination. The rearrangement links TRBV7-2 to TRBJ2-1; either TRBD1 or TRBD2 may supply D (5 bases each). The source is an adult in good health. The chain's CDR3 is CASSLATGPREQFF. CDR3 nucleotides: TGTGCCAGCAGCTTAGCCACGGGACCCAGGGAGCAGTTCTTC.